This T cell receptor beta chain was profiled in a study of blood T cell repertoires in COVID-19. Trimming took off 8 bases at V and 3 bases at J, with 9 bases between the two ends. There are 12 residues in the CDR3. Repertoires were generated with immunoSEQ multiplex PCR, while TCRdb's copy carries only in-frame clones and drops some. The table has 240,000 or so clones, roughly 76% seen once. This TCR was recovered from a woman older than 75 with COVID-19, enrolled during active disease. Sequencing was done on a sample of peripheral blood. The V call is TRBV12-3 or TRBV12-4, the J call TRBJ2-3; maybe TRBD2 (6 bases). The CDR3 spells CASSGVTDTQYF. The CDR3 DNA is TGTGCCAGCTCGGGGGTAACAGATACGCAGTATTTT.